This record covers a single T cell receptor (beta chain). Here immunoSEQ multiplex PCR was the method, and the copy in TCRdb shows in-frame clones only, minus some. Its clone listing holds tens of thousands of clones. This entry is derived from a study of T cells in women clearing cervical HPV infection. The sequencing sample was made of blood buffy coat. The TCR sequence derives from a woman between 18 and 70 years old with a cervical HPV16 infection that either progressed to CIN3+ or cleared (not recorded which).

The CDR3 loop is CASGPRQVPNQPQHF. The CDR3 bases that were read are TGTGCCAGCGGACCTAGACAGGTCCCAAATCAGCCC. This chain uses TRBV2 with TRBJ1-5; tentatively, D is TRBD1 (6 bases). The CDR3 end lies 3 residues beyond the end of the read and is filled in from the germline J gene. Germline V CDR1 and CDR2: SNHLY, FYNNEI. This CDR3 is built from 15 residues. Trimming removed 8 bases from V and 4 bases from J, with 18 bases in between.